The T cell receptor (beta chain) under discussion was sequenced for a study of cytomegalovirus exposure and HLA in healthy donors. Across the whole study: The approximately 100 million unique TCR beta sequences, from 150 million to 200 million T cells, were found by an earlier analysis. Regarding the study as a whole: Reportedly, diagnosis of cytomegalovirus status by the classifier showed high specificity and sensitivity. Cytomegalovirus association was assigned to about 150 TCR beta chains. With DRB1 most and HLA-C fewest, TCR association rates differed between HLA loci in a later analysis.

This CDR3 comprises 14 residues. Germline V CDR1 and CDR2: MNHEY, SMNVEV (reference sequence). Regarding this clone: Its specificity is not known.

PCR primers comprised 60 Vbeta and 13 Jbeta primers. Assay: immunoSEQ multiplex PCR; the TCRdb copy retains only in-frame clones and omits some. The table records fewer than 110,000 clones, about three quarters of them present only once. The sequence was obtained from a man aged 25-45 years in good health and CMV-seronegative. The V call is TRBV27, the J call TRBJ2-5; the match to TRBD1 covers 7 bases. The J call is doubtful: the DNA matches TRBJ2-7 better. Sequenced sample: PBMCs. The CDR3 DNA is TGTGCCAGCAGTTTAATGAGACAGGGCTACGAGCAGTACTTC. This encodes CASSLMRQGYEQYF.